What follows are 28 T cell receptor beta chains derived from one specimen sequenced in a study of cytomegalovirus exposure and HLA in healthy donors. The PCR employed 60 Vbeta primers together with 13 Jbeta primers. Profiled with immunoSEQ multiplex PCR; TCRdb holds only in-frame clones, not every one. The sample includes about 110,000 clones, roughly 78% of them seen just once. The source material was PBMCs. The source is a woman younger than 45 in good health and CMV-seronegative.

The CDR3 region is CASKHQETQYF. DNA for the CDR3: TGCGCCAGCAAACATCAAGAGACCCAGTACTTC. This sequence joins TRBV5-1 and TRBJ2-5; no reliable D call. Germline CDR1 reads SGHRS; CDR2 reads YFSETQ. V lost 6 bases, J lost 2 bases, and 5 bases lay in between. The CDR3 contains 11 residues.

Turning to this clone: The junction and the germline gene differ at one end; a read error may be behind it. The chain employs TRBV7-7 and TRBJ2-7; 10 nucleotides line up with TRBD2. The germline CDR1 and CDR2 sequences are SSHAT and FNYEAQ (reference sequence). There are 15 residues in the CDR3. CDR3 DNA: TGTGCTAGCAGCCTTTCTAGCGGGAGCTCCTACGAGCAGTACTTC. This encodes CASSLSSGSSYEQYF.

The rearrangement links TRBV27 to TRBJ2-7; 10 nucleotides align to TRBD1. The trim removed 11 bases at V and 5 bases at J, leaving 6 bases unmatched. The CDR3 sequence is 12 residues long. Germline V gene sequence: CDR1 MNHEY, CDR2 SMNVEV (reference sequence). CDR3 loop: CACGTGVHEQYF. The CDR3 DNA sequence: TGTGCCTGCGGGACAGGGGTCCACGAGCAGTACTTC.

The chain uses TRBV6-1 and TRBJ2-6; 7 positions match TRBD2. The CDR3 has 18 amino acids. Germline trimming cut 2 bases from V and 0 bases from J; bases unmatched to any gene: 7. Germline CDR1 is MNHNS and CDR2 is SASEGT. The CDR3 region has the DNA TGTGCCAGCAGTGAATTGGGGGGGGTCGTCTCTGGGGCCAACGTCCTGACTTTC. Encoded protein: CASSELGGVVSGANVLTF.

This sequence joins TRBV13 and TRBJ2-7, with D perhaps TRBD2 (5 bases). This CDR3 contains 13 residues. Germline loops: CDR1 PRHDT, CDR2 FYEKMQ (reference sequence). V gave up 4 bases and J gave up 6 bases, with 13 bases separating them. The CDR3 loop is CASSSGSVSEQYF. CDR3 sequence (DNA): TGTGCCAGCAGCTCGGGAAGCGTTAGCGAGCAGTACTTC.

The chain couples TRBV7-9 to TRBJ1-5; TRBD1 matches 9 bases. Trimming removed 1 base from V and 0 bases from J; junction bases left unmatched: 4. CDR3 length equals 17 residues. CDR1 is SEHNR, CDR2 FQNEAQ, per germline (reference sequence). The DNA for the CDR3 is TGTGCCAGCAGCTTAGGACAGGGGGAGGTTAGCAATCAGCCCCAGCATTTT. Translated: CASSLGQGEVSNQPQHF.

The chain is built from TRBV7-8 and TRBJ2-1; 7 nucleotides line up with TRBD2. The V and J ends lost 7 bases and 2 bases, in that order; junction bases with no gene match: 5. The CDR3 covers 14 residues. CDR1 SGHVS and CDR2 FQNEAQ come from the germline V gene. As DNA, the CDR3 is TGTGCCAGCAATAAAGGACTAGCCTACAATGAGCAGTTCTTC. Translated, it gives CASNKGLAYNEQFF.

To note about this clone: The junction shows a germline mismatch at one end, possibly a read error. The chain links TRBV28 to TRBJ1-4; 9 nucleotides agree with TRBD1. Germline values: CDR1 MDHEN, CDR2 SYDVKM. The CDR3 contains 13 residues. The CDR3 region is CASSSQRADRGLF. In DNA, the CDR3 is TGTGCCAGCAGTTCCCAACGGGCGGACAGGGGTCTTTTT.

This chain uses TRBV4-1 with TRBJ2-7, with TRBD2 matching over 10 bases. V was pared by 0 bases and J by 3 bases, with 5 bases of the junction left unmatched. Germline loops: CDR1 MGHRA, CDR2 YSYEKL. The CDR3 has 16 residues. The CDR3 spells CASSQEKRGGHYEQYF. The DNA of the CDR3 is TGCGCCAGCAGCCAAGAAAAGCGGGGGGGCCACTACGAGCAGTACTTC.

The chain carries TRBV9 and TRBJ1-1, with D unclear. Looked up from germline, CDR1 is SGDLS and CDR2 is YYNGEE. The V and J ends lost 4 bases and 4 bases respectively, with 17 bases between them. This CDR3 spans 15 amino acids. CDR3 region: CASSPDTAISTEAFF. The CDR3 DNA sequence: TGTGCCAGCAGCCCAGACACGGCAATTAGCACTGAAGCTTTCTTT.

This clone was found once. This sequence joins TRBV28 and TRBJ1-1; tentatively, D is TRBD1 (6 bases). The V gene lost 5 bases and the J gene lost 2 bases, with 15 bases spanning the gap. This CDR3 region has 15 residues. Germline assignment: CDR1 MDHEN and CDR2 SYDVKM. The CDR3 nucleotides are TGTGCCAGCAGTAGACCTCGGACAGCCAACACTGAAGCTTTCTTT. Translated: CASSRPRTANTEAFF.

The chain employs TRBV4-2 and TRBJ2-1; TRBD2 aligns across 8 bases. Germline V lookup: CDR1 LGHNA, CDR2 YNFKEQ. Losses at the gene ends were 0 bases for V and 4 bases for J; bases not matched to a gene: 5. The CDR3 runs to 16 residues. CDR3 in amino acids: CASSQEPSGRYNEQFF. The CDR3 nucleotides read TGTGCCAGCAGCCAAGAGCCTAGCGGGCGGTACAATGAGCAGTTCTTC.

This chain's CDR3 is CASSTGTGDTGELFF. Here the CDR3 DNA reads TGTGCCAGCAGCACCGGGACAGGGGATACCGGGGAGCTGTTTTTT. The chain uses TRBV7-9 and TRBJ2-2; 10 bases are shared with TRBD1. CDR1 is SEHNR, CDR2 FQNEAQ, per germline (reference sequence). The V gene end was trimmed by 5 bases and the J gene end by 5 bases; junction bases not matched to a gene: 5. The CDR3 runs 15 residues.

This clone turned up a few times. The rearrangement uses TRBV7-2 and TRBJ2-1; 8 bases match TRBD2. The CDR3 has 15 amino acids. With 0 bases clipped from V and 8 bases from J, the junction kept 6 bases outside the gene matches. The germline gives CDR1 SGHTA, CDR2 FQGNSA. CDR3 sequence: CASSLAGGAVDEQFF. The DNA of the CDR3 is TGTGCCAGCAGCTTAGCCGGGGGGGCAGTTGATGAGCAGTTCTTC.

The chain employs TRBV11-2 and TRBJ2-5, with a weak D call TRBD1 (6 bases). This CDR3 comprises 16 residues. Per the germline V gene, CDR1 is SGHAT and CDR2 is FQNNGV. Trimming took off 7 bases at V and 1 base at J, with 19 bases between the two ends. CDR3 in DNA: TGTGCCAGCACCAGGGGTCGGCAGGTCATCCAAGAGACCCAGTACTTC. This encodes CASTRGRQVIQETQYF.

V gene TRBV5-1 combines with J gene TRBJ1-1; D is perhaps TRBD1 (6 bases). CDR1 and CDR2 from the germline V gene are SGHRS and YFSETQ. V was trimmed by 1 base and J by 1 base, leaving 8 bases between them. The CDR3 is 14 residues long. For the CDR3, the DNA is TGCGCCAGCAGCTTGTGGGGGCAGAACACTGAAGCTTTCTTT. It yields the protein CASSLWGQNTEAFF. Combining the CDR3 with reference TRBV5-1 and TRBJ1-1 gives the whole variable domain KAGVTQTPRYLIKTRGQQVTLSCSPISGHRSVSWYQQTPGQGLQFLFEYFSETQRNKGNFPGRFSGRQFSNSRSEMNVSTLELGDSALYLCASSLWGQNTEAFFGQGTRLTVV.

The chain employs TRBV7-8 and TRBJ1-1, with D unclear. CDR1 and CDR2 from the germline V gene are SGHVS and FQNEAQ. There are 13 residues in the CDR3. V was shortened by 0 bases and J by 0 bases, with 2 bases between the two germline ends. DNA for the CDR3: TGTGCCAGCAGCTTAGCCTTGAACACTGAAGCTTTCTTT. This codes for CASSLALNTEAFF.

The rearrangement uses TRBV7-9 and TRBJ1-4; weak D call: TRBD1 (5 bases). The germline V gene encodes CDR1 SEHNR and CDR2 FQNEAQ (reference sequence). V lost 4 bases and J lost 8, with 17 bases in between. The CDR3 is 15 residues long. CDR3 sequence reads: CASSSIEGVSEKLFF. The CDR3 DNA follows: TGTGCCAGCAGCTCAATCGAAGGGGTATCAGAAAAACTGTTTTTT.

The genes are TRBV15 and TRBJ1-1, with TRBD1 matching over 7 bases. There are 13 residues in the CDR3. Germline loops: CDR1 LNHNV, CDR2 YYDKDF (reference sequence). The ends lost 5 bases at V and 9 bases at J; junction bases unmatched: 9. CDR3 sequence (DNA): TGTGCCACCAGCTCCCGGGACAGAAGTAAAGCTTTCTTT. Residues: CATSSRDRSKAFF.

This clone has just a few counts. Other DNA sequences from this sample encode an identical CDR3 as well. The V gene is TRBV6-5, the J gene TRBJ2-1; D uncertain. Trimming stripped 3 bases from V and 7 bases from J, with 4 bases between. This CDR3 spans 11 amino acids. Germline CDR1 is MNHEY and CDR2 is SVGAGI. CDR3 nucleotide sequence: TGTGCCAGCAGTTATCTGAATGAGCAGTTCTTC. It is translated as CASSYLNEQFF.

This chain joins TRBV25-1 and TRBJ1-3, with D possibly TRBD1 on 6 matching bases. The germline V gene encodes CDR1 MGHDK and CDR2 SYGVNS. The length of the CDR3 is 14 residues. Trimming left V 8 bases short and J 4 bases short, with 15 bases between. The CDR3: CASGNTGSGNTIYF. In DNA form, the CDR3 reads TGTGCCAGCGGAAACACAGGGTCGGGAAACACCATATATTTT.

This clone has only a few counts. This sequence joins TRBV6-1 and TRBJ1-1, with a weak D call TRBD1 (6 bases). The germline V gene has CDR1 MNHNS and CDR2 SASEGT. CDR3 length equals 12 residues. V was cut by 7 bases and J by 8 bases, with 14 bases left in between. Here the CDR3 DNA reads TGTGCCAGCACGACAGGACCCTGGGAAGCTTTCTTT. It specifies CASTTGPWEAFF.

The chain employs TRBV6-5 and TRBJ2-5; 10 bases match TRBD1. The CDR3 covers 15 residues. V was pared by 6 bases and J by 0 bases, with 4 bases of the junction left unmatched. Per germline, CDR1 MNHEY and CDR2 SVGAGI. The CDR3 sequence: CASSPTGGDQETQYF. CDR3 bases: TGTGCCAGCAGCCCGACAGGGGGCGACCAAGAGACCCAGTACTTC.

This clone was picked up one time. The V and J genes are TRBV11-2 and TRBJ1-1, with 7 bases matching TRBD1. There are 15 residues in the CDR3. The germline gives CDR1 SGHAT, CDR2 FQNNGV. V lost 0 bases to trimming and J lost 5 bases; unmatched junction nucleotides: 6. The CDR3 DNA is TGTGCCAGCAGCTTAGAAGGAGGGGGCTTTACTGAAGCTTTCTTT. This codes for CASSLEGGGFTEAFF.

CDR3 amino acids: CASSFGGAALSYEQYF. The CDR3 bases are TGTGCCAGCAGCTTTGGAGGGGCCGCGTTGTCCTACGAGCAGTACTTC. This sequence joins TRBV5-6 and TRBJ2-7; TRBD2 is a possible D gene (6 bases). Germline-derived CDR1 and CDR2 are SGHDT and YYEEEE. The V end was cut by 2 bases, the J end by 1 base, with 16 bases between. The CDR3 is made up of 16 amino acids.

This chain links TRBV9 with TRBJ2-5; D possibly corresponds to TRBD2 (5 bases). V lost 1 base and J 1 base, leaving 8 bases between the germline ends. The germline CDR1 and CDR2 sequences are SGDLS and YYNGEE. There are 14 residues in the CDR3. As DNA, the CDR3 is TGTGCCAGCAGCGTATATGGAGGCCAAGAGACCCAGTACTTC. Translation gives CASSVYGGQETQYF.

This chain links TRBV30 with TRBJ2-7; 8 positions agree with TRBD1. V shed 5 bases, J shed 3 bases, and the junction held 3 bases outside the gene matches. Germline loops: CDR1 GTSNPN, CDR2 SVGIG (reference sequence). This CDR3 region has 12 residues. The CDR3 DNA is TGTGCCTGGGATGGACAGGGCTACGAGCAGTACTTC. This sequence encodes CAWDGQGYEQYF.

This sequence joins TRBV2 and TRBJ1-5; D is ambiguous. Trimming removed 4 bases at V and 6 bases at J, with 13 bases between. The CDR3 is 14 amino acids. The V gene's germline CDR1 is SNHLY and CDR2 FYNNEI. CDR3 amino acids: CASSAYPAGQPQHF. CDR3 bases: TGTGCCAGCAGTGCGTACCCCGCGGGTCAGCCCCAGCATTTT.